This TCR beta chain was identified during a study of PD-1 blockade in classical Hodgkin lymphoma. Sequencing was performed with immunoSEQ multiplex PCR; in TCRdb, only in-frame clones are kept and a portion is missing. Of 90,000 to 130,000 clones in the sample, 80% to 90% were seen once. Each of the patients experienced relapse following autologous stem cell transplantation, and their brentuximab vedotin exposure differed. Comment on this clone: Its target is not known.

The germline gives CDR1 SGDLS, CDR2 YYNGEE. CDR3 size: 15 residues. The V and J ends lost 0 bases and 6 bases respectively, with 15 bases between them. The study's findings and limits: Significantly greater TCR diversity emerged by C4D1 in CD4+ cells but not CD8+ cells. Reported findings placed baseline TCR diversity lower in newly diagnosed patients (compared with healthy donors).

The J gene is TRBJ1-2, the V gene TRBV9, with a tentative D call TRBD1 (5 bases). The TCR originated in a human donor with classical Hodgkin lymphoma. The sequenced sample was peripheral blood mononuclear cells (PBMCs), obtained before the second cycle of nivolumab. The CDR3 loop reads CASSVASGGGDGYTF. CDR3 DNA sequence: TGTGCCAGCAGCGTAGCAAGCGGGGGAGGGGATGGCTACACCTTC.